This is a list of T cell receptor beta chains from one sample in a study of T-cell reconstitution after alpha-beta-depleted transplantation in children. TCRdb ran MiXCR on the PCR reads and lists one entry per CDR3 protein. This table holds 490,000 or so distinct CDR3 sequences, approximately 10% found once. This specimen was PBMCs, taken before TCRalphabeta/CD19-depleted stem cell transplant. Every receptor here comes from a child aged 2-15 years with inherited bone marrow failure, due to receive a stem cell transplant. Both conserved end residues are trimmed from each CDR3. Each record gives: V gene, J gene, CDR3 protein.

TRBV7-9	TRBJ2-5	ASSSLGWDRQETQY
TRBV7-2	TRBJ2-2	ASSPFGSGNTGELF
TRBV4-3	TRBJ2-1	ASSHERRGQEFDEQF
TRBV20-1	TRBJ1-5	SAATGSNQPQH
TRBV30	TRBJ2-3	AWSLLAETDTQY
TRBV12-3/TRBV12-4	TRBJ2-1	ATTDGSTGPWEQF
TRBV30	TRBJ1-5	AWSGGADQPQH
TRBV27	TRBJ1-1	ASSLFPGVNTEAF
TRBV27	TRBJ2-1	ASSFSGAKQF
TRBV10-1	TRBJ2-3	ASSPDRVGTDTQY
TRBV6-1	TRBJ1-5	ASSDDNQPQH
TRBV27	TRBJ2-3	ASSATSGSTDTQY
TRBV30	TRBJ2-5	AWSTGETQY
TRBV15	TRBJ1-1	ATSAEGWGTEAF
TRBV12-3/TRBV12-4	TRBJ1-2	ASSLLRGAGYGYT
TRBV14	TRBJ2-3	ASPTKTNTDTQY
TRBV18	TRBJ2-5	ASSPVTYRVGETQY
TRBV12-3/TRBV12-4	TRBJ1-5	ASSFRQGLEPQH
TRBV29-1	TRBJ1-1	SVVLHHRGWTEAF
TRBV6-5	TRBJ2-7	ASSTRQSSYEQY
TRBV29-1	TRBJ2-7	SVEFGDRGQGYEQY
TRBV28	TRBJ2-2	ASETANTGELF
TRBV20-1	TRBJ2-7	SAISTGAGY
TRBV27	TRBJ2-5	AICLGGGREETQY
TRBV7-8	TRBJ2-1	ASSPIYGIAYNEQF
TRBV7-2	TRBJ2-6	ASRPRGGPSGANVLT
TRBV5-1	TRBJ2-3	ASSLGRGRDRTDTQY
TRBV3-1	TRBJ2-1	ASSHGAEQF
TRBV5-1	TRBJ1-1	ASSGQGATPTNTEAF
TRBV5-1	TRBJ2-1	ASSLDGPGSGLYNEQF
TRBV25-1	TRBJ2-1	ARGPGVLCYNEQF
TRBV5-1	TRBJ2-5	ASSVGLAFEETQY
TRBV19	TRBJ1-5	ASNRQARNQPQH
TRBV27	TRBJ2-7	ASSLLGQGYEQY
TRBV5-5	TRBJ2-7	ASSLAQRLPTEQY
TRBV10-3	TRBJ2-1	ASMSYNEQF
TRBV4-2	TRBJ1-5	ASSQNTGGSQPQH